A single sample is the source of the 23 T cell receptor beta chains below, sequenced in a study of T cell responses to AZD1222 COVID-19 vaccine. Produced via immunoSEQ multiplex PCR; TCRdb's table is partial and in-frame only. The table has roughly 140,000 clones, roughly 90% seen once; the top ten hold 4% to 5%. The sample was peripheral blood, taken on day 0 of AZD1222 vaccination. The receptors were sampled from an adult in good health.

Here the CDR3 reads CASTTPGWDHGYTF. The DNA of the CDR3 is TGTGCCAGCACAACCCCAGGGTGGGATCATGGCTACACCTTC. The genes are TRBV5-5 and TRBJ1-2; weak D call: TRBD1 (5 bases). The CDR3 runs 14 residues. V gave up 6 bases and J gave up 6 bases, with 18 bases separating them. CDR1 is SGHKS and CDR2 is YYEKEE in the germline V gene (reference sequence).

This clone has only one observation. This chain joins TRBV27 and TRBJ2-2; TRBD2 aligns across 12 bases. Per germline, CDR1 MNHEY and CDR2 SMNVEV (reference sequence). There are 17 residues in the CDR3. The ends lost 1 base at V and 6 bases at J; junction bases unmatched: 6. The DNA of the CDR3 is TGTGCCAGCAGTTTATTCCCGGGACTAGCGGGCGCCGGGGAGCTGTTTTTT. This sequence encodes CASSLFPGLAGAGELFF.

This chain joins TRBV9 and TRBJ2-3; possibly TRBD2 for D (7 bases). Per germline, CDR1 SGDLS and CDR2 YYNGEE. CDR3 length equals 15 residues. The V end lost 4 bases, the J end lost 3 bases, and 15 bases lay between the germline ends. The CDR3 nucleotides read TGTGCCAGCAGCCCTTTAGGGGGGGCGACAGATACGCAGTATTTT. Protein: CASSPLGGATDTQYF. Using reference TRBV9 and TRBJ2-3 for the parts outside the CDR3, the full variable domain is DSGVTQTPKHLITATGQRVTLRCSPRSGDLSVYWYQQSLDQGLQFLIQYYNGEERAKGNILERFSAQQFPDLHSELNLSSLELGDSALYFCASSPLGGATDTQYFGPGTRLTVL.

This clone was counted many times. CDR3 in amino acids: CSVPGLAGETQYF. In DNA form, the CDR3 reads TGCAGCGTTCCGGGACTAGCGGGAGAGACCCAGTACTTC. The chain combines TRBV29-1 with TRBJ2-5; 12 positions match TRBD2. Germline-derived CDR1 and CDR2 are SQVTM and ANQGSEA. There are 13 residues in the CDR3. The V and J ends lost 5 bases and 4 bases, in that order; junction bases with no gene match: 2.

This clone was counted only a few times. The chain is built from TRBV28 and TRBJ1-6, with 8 bases lining up with TRBD1. CDR1 and CDR2 (germline): MDHEN, SYDVKM. This CDR3 is built from 14 residues. The V gene end was trimmed by 5 bases and the J gene end by 7 bases; junction bases not matched to a gene: 4. CDR3 in DNA: TGTGCCAGCAGTCCAGGACAGGGAAATTCACCCCTCCACTTT. Residues: CASSPGQGNSPLHF.

The chain uses TRBV5-1 and TRBJ2-7; a weak D match, TRBD2 (5 bases). Trimming took 4 bases from V and 3 from J, leaving 8 bases between them. The CDR3 is 12 amino acids. CDR1 and CDR2 from the germline V gene are SGHRS and YFSETQ. The CDR3 reads CASSPAGYEQYF. CDR3 bases: TGCGCCAGCAGCCCGGCGGGCTACGAGCAGTACTTC.

The V call is TRBV18, the J call TRBJ2-3; possible D gene TRBD2, 6 bases. V dropped 1 base and J dropped 4 bases, with 9 bases sitting between them. Germline V CDR1 and CDR2: KGHSH, LQKENI. The CDR3 consists of 14 residues. CDR3 loop: CASSPLGEADTQYF. The CDR3 nucleotides read TGTGCCAGCTCACCACTCGGGGAGGCAGATACGCAGTATTTT.

The J gene is TRBJ1-4, the V gene TRBV5-6, with 9 bases identical to TRBD1. The CDR3 length is 17 residues. The ends lost 0 bases at V and 8 bases at J; junction bases unmatched: 11. Germline lookup yields CDR1 SGHDT and CDR2 YYEEEE. For the CDR3, the DNA is TGTGCCAGCAGCTTGGCGTGGGACAGGGAAGGTGAAGAAAAACTGTTTTTT. Translating it yields CASSLAWDREGEEKLFF.

The chain combines TRBV5-5 with TRBJ1-4; 9 nucleotides match TRBD1. V lost 5 bases, J lost 6 bases, and 5 bases stayed unmatched. The CDR3 has 14 amino acids. Germline V gene sequence: CDR1 SGHKS, CDR2 YYEKEE (reference sequence). The CDR3 nucleotides are TGTGCCAGCAGTTCCGGGACAGGGCATGAAAAACTGTTTTTT. It yields the protein CASSSGTGHEKLFF.

This clone was counted a single time. V usage is TRBV5-1 and J usage is TRBJ2-5, with 9 nucleotides matching TRBD1. The CDR3 extends over 15 amino acids. Per germline, CDR1 SGHRS and CDR2 YFSETQ. Trimming at V came to 2 bases and at J to 4 bases, leaving 6 bases not matched to a gene. CDR3 sequence: CASSFAGQGRETQYF. The CDR3 nucleotides are TGCGCCAGCAGCTTCGCCGGACAGGGGAGAGAGACCCAGTACTTC.

The chain is built from TRBV15 and TRBJ2-5; 8 bases are shared with TRBD1. V dropped 3 bases and J dropped 3; count of bases not matched to a gene: 9. The CDR3 runs 16 residues. CDR1 and CDR2 from the germline V gene are LNHNV and YYDKDF (reference sequence). The CDR3 region is CATSRTGVGPKETQYF. The CDR3 DNA is TGTGCCACCAGCAGGACAGGGGTGGGTCCAAAAGAGACCCAGTACTTC.

The chain couples TRBV6-1 to TRBJ2-4; TRBD1 is a possible D gene (5 bases). V shed 2 bases and J shed 9 bases, with 11 bases lying between them. In germline, CDR1 is MNHNS, CDR2 SASEGT. The CDR3 extends over 13 amino acids. The CDR3 protein is CASSERTSGIQYF. The CDR3 DNA sequence: TGTGCCAGCAGTGAACGGACATCAGGCATTCAGTACTTC.

The chain combines TRBV6-6 with TRBJ2-3, with TRBD2 matching 10 bases. Unmatched junction bases numbered 16, after V lost 5 bases and J lost 8 bases. The CDR3 contains 17 residues. Per the germline V gene, CDR1 is MNHNY and CDR2 is SVGAGI (reference sequence). The CDR3 reads CASSQYVASGGRGTQYF. The CDR3 nucleotides are TGTGCCAGCAGTCAATACGTGGCTAGCGGGGGAAGGGGTACGCAGTATTTT.

The chain carries TRBV7-2 and TRBJ2-3, with 8 bases aligning to TRBD2. This CDR3 has 17 residues. Germline V CDR1 and CDR2: SGHTA, FQGNSA. The ends lost 2 bases at V and 0 bases at J; junction bases unmatched: 7. CDR3 DNA sequence: TGTGCCAGCAGCTTACTGGCGGGACTAGGTAGCACAGATACGCAGTATTTT. Its protein product is CASSLLAGLGSTDTQYF. The entire variable domain, with the rest obtained from reference TRBV7-2 and TRBJ2-3, is as follows: GAGVSQSPSNKVTEKGKDVELRCDPISGHTALYWYRQSLGQGLEFLIYFQGNSAPDKSGLPSDRFSAERTGGSVSTLTIQRTQQEDSAVYLCASSLLAGLGSTDTQYFGPGTRLTVL.

The CDR3 reads CAWSVGLAWEQYF. The CDR3 coding sequence is TGTGCCTGGAGTGTCGGACTAGCGTGGGAGCAGTACTTC. This chain connects TRBV30 to TRBJ2-7; TRBD2 agrees at 9 bases. CDR3 length equals 13 residues. Germline CDR1 GTSNPN, CDR2 SVGIG (reference sequence). V gave up 0 bases and J gave up 7 bases; unmatched junction bases: 4.

This chain uses TRBV6-1 with TRBJ2-1; 9 positions agree with TRBD2. CDR3 size: 20 residues. J was trimmed by 2 bases and V by 0 bases; bases with no gene match: 14. Germline CDR1 and CDR2: MNHNS and SASEGT. CDR3 amino acids: CASSEALGGRASKAYNEQFF. The DNA for the CDR3 is TGTGCCAGCAGTGAAGCGCTGGGCGGGAGGGCCTCGAAAGCCTACAATGAGCAGTTCTTC.

This clone has only one observation. The CDR3 region is CASSDFSGNTIYF. For the CDR3, the DNA is TGTGCCAGTAGTGATTTCTCTGGAAACACCATATATTTT. The chain is built from TRBV19 and TRBJ1-3; D ambiguous. Germline loops: CDR1 LNHDA, CDR2 SQIVND (reference sequence). The CDR3 extends over 13 amino acids. The ends were cut back, 5 bases at V and 0 bases at J, with 5 bases in the middle.

This chain joins TRBV7-3 and TRBJ2-1, with TRBD2 matching 11 bases. CDR1 and CDR2 (germline): SGHTA, FQGTGA. The CDR3 runs to 13 residues. Germline trimming cut 8 bases from V and 5 bases from J; bases unmatched to any gene: 2. The DNA of the CDR3 is TGTGCCAGCGGGACTAGCGGCCACAATGAGCAGTTCTTC. As protein: CASGTSGHNEQFF.

This clone came up a few times. The V gene is TRBV6-5, the J gene TRBJ1-1, with D unresolved. Germline CDR1 is MNHEY and CDR2 is SVGAGI. This CDR3 is built from 14 residues. V was clipped by 7 bases and J by 1 base, with 13 bases between them. CDR3 DNA: TGTGCCAGCATTCCTACATGGACGAACACTGAAGCTTTCTTT. It codes for CASIPTWTNTEAFF.

V usage is TRBV3-1 (or the pseudogene TRBV3-2) and J usage is TRBJ1-4, with 7 bases identical to TRBD1. The V segment lost 1 base and the J segment 4 bases; nucleotides outside the gene matches: 3. Germline lookup yields CDR1 LGHDT and CDR2 YNNKEL (reference sequence). CDR3 length equals 15 residues. Here the CDR3 reads CASSQGGQINEKLFF. CDR3 in DNA: TGTGCCAGCAGCCAAGGGGGACAGATTAATGAAAAACTGTTTTTT.

This clone has a single count. The gene calls are TRBV7-3 and TRBJ2-1; D may be TRBD2 (6 bases). Trimming took 5 bases from V and 3 from J, leaving 14 bases between them. The CDR3 covers 15 residues. CDR1 and CDR2 from the germline V gene are SGHTA and FQGTGA. CDR3 in DNA: TGTGCCAGCAGCCCCGGTGGTAGCGGCTACAATGAGCAGTTCTTC. Protein sequence: CASSPGGSGYNEQFF.

This clone was picked up one time. The chain has TRBV6-1 and TRBJ2-2; D is possibly TRBD1 (6 bases). The V and J ends lost 2 bases and 4 bases respectively, with 17 bases between them. Germline V gene lookup returns CDR1 MNHNS and CDR2 SASEGT. This CDR3 contains 17 residues. DNA of the CDR3: TGTGCCAGCAGTGAATATGCCCCGGGACACCTCACCGGGGAGCTGTTTTTT. Its protein is CASSEYAPGHLTGELFF.

The chain employs TRBV11-2 and TRBJ1-2; possible D gene TRBD1, 6 bases. The CDR3 length is 15 residues. The V gene lost 4 bases and the J gene lost 5 bases, with 17 bases spanning the gap. Germline assignment: CDR1 SGHAT and CDR2 FQNNGV. The CDR3 loop is CASSSLDRTQYGYTF. The CDR3 DNA sequence: TGTGCCAGCAGCTCTCTTGACAGGACCCAATATGGCTACACCTTC.